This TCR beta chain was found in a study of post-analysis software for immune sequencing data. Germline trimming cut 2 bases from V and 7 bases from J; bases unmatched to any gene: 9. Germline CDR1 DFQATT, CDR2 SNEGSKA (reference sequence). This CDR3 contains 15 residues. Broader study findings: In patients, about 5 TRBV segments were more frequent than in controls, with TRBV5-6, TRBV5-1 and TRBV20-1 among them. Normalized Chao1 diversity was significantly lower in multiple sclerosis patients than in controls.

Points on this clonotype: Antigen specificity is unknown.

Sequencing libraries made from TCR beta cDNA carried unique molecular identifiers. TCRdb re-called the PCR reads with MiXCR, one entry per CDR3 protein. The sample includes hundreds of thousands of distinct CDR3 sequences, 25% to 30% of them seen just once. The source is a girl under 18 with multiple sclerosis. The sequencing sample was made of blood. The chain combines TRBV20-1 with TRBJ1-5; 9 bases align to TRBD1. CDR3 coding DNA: TGCAGTGCTAGATCCATAACAGGGGGCTTACAGCCCCAGCATTTT. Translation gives CSARSITGGLQPQHF.